This T cell receptor (beta chain) emerged from a study of T cell repertoires in cytomegalovirus infection. Study as a whole: Carrying CMV and the relevant HLA type showed in public TCR beta signatures.

For this clonotype: The target antigen is unknown.

In TCRdb, the reads were re-called with MiXCR into one record per CDR3 protein. Seen here are under 50,000 distinct CDR3 sequences, roughly 20% observed once, and the top ten hold less than 20%. Findings and caveats of the study: The ex vivo response was dominated by HLA-C-restricted CMV-specific TCR beta clonotypes.

The length of the CDR3 is 14 residues. V was shortened by 5 bases and J by 7 bases, with 15 bases between the two germline ends. CDR1 is DFQATT and CDR2 is SNEGSKA in the germline V gene (reference sequence). The sample consisted of PBMCs, sequenced either directly or after in vitro stimulation (not recorded which). The rearrangement uses TRBV20-1 and TRBJ1-6; D ambiguous. The TCR was taken from a human donor in good health (CMV status not recorded). Some clones in this sample may be carry-over from other donors' samples. CDR3 sequence reads: CSAHRVSSNSPLHF. The CDR3 DNA follows: TGCAGTGCTCACCGGGTCTCATCCAATTCACCCCTCCACTTT.